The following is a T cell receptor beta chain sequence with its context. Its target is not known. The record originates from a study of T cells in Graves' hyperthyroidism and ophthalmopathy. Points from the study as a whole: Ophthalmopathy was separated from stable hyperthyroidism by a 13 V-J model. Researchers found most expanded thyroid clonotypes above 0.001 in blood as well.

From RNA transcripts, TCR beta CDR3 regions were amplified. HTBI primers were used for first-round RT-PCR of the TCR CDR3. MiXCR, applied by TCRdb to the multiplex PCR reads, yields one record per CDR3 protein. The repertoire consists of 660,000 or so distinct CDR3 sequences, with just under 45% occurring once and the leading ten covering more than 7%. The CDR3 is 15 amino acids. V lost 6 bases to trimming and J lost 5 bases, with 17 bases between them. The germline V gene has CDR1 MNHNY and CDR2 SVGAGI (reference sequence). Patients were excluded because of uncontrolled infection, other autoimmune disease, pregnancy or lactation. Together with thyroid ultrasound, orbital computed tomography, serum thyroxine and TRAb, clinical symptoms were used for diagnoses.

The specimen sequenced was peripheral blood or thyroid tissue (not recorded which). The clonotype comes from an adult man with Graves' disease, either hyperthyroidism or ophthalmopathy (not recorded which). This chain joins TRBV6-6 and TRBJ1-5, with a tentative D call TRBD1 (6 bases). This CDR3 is CASSLTDSSDQPQHF. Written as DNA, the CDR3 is TGTGCCAGCAGCCTCACGGACAGTTCCGATCAGCCCCAGCATTTT.